A single sample is the source of the 20 T cell receptor beta chains below, sequenced in a study of blood T cells in healthy people across ages. Alongside a J-beta primer mix, a sample-barcoded 5' primer served in a second PCR lasting about 6 to 11 cycles. TCRdb independently ran MiXCR on the 5' RACE reads; one entry per CDR3 protein. The table lists 550,000 to 650,000 distinct CDR3 sequences, about 30% of them singletons, with approximately 14% in the top ten. Material for sequencing was blood. The source is an elderly woman in good health.

This clonotype was observed many times. V and J are TRBV20-1 and TRBJ2-1; 8 bases are a match to TRBD2. V trimming: 5 bases; J trimming: 0 bases; junction bases outside the gene matches: 6. From germline, CDR1 is DFQATT and CDR2 SNEGSKA (reference sequence). This CDR3 region has 15 residues. CDR3 sequence: CSAQSGSTSYNEQFF. In DNA, the CDR3 is TGCAGTGCTCAGAGCGGGAGCACCTCCTACAATGAGCAGTTCTTC.

The sample holds a few counts of this clonotype. This could be a read error, since a much larger clone is one nucleotide away. The gene calls are TRBV7-2 and TRBJ1-2, with D perhaps matching TRBD1 (6 bases). CDR3 length equals 13 residues. Germline assignment: CDR1 SGHTA and CDR2 FQGNSA. CDR3 in DNA: TGTGCCTGCAGCTTGTTGAGGGGGGTAGGCTACACCTTC. Translating it yields CACSLLRGVGYTF. Full variable domain (rest looked up from reference TRBV7-2 and TRBJ1-2): GAGVSQSPSNKVTEKGKDVELRCDPISGHTALYWYRQSLGQGLEFLIYFQGNSAPDKSGLPSDRFSAERTGGSVSTLTIQRTQQEDSAVYLCACSLLRGVGYTFGSGTRLTVV.

This clonotype was seen many times. J is TRBJ2-7 and V is TRBV7-2, with 11 bases aligning to TRBD1. This CDR3 contains 15 residues. Germline lookup yields CDR1 SGHTA and CDR2 FQGNSA. Germline trimming cut 4 bases from V and 5 bases from J; bases unmatched to any gene: 7. The CDR3 reads CASSSDGQGAHEQYF. Here the CDR3 DNA reads TGTGCCAGCAGCTCCGACGGACAGGGGGCTCACGAGCAGTACTTC. The whole variable domain, filled in from reference TRBV7-2 and TRBJ2-7, reads GAGVSQSPSNKVTEKGKDVELRCDPISGHTALYWYRQSLGQGLEFLIYFQGNSAPDKSGLPSDRFSAERTGGSVSTLTIQRTQQEDSAVYLCASSSDGQGAHEQYFGPGTRLTVT.

The genes are TRBV20-1 and TRBJ1-1; no clear D. The CDR3 length is 13 residues. V was cut by 3 bases and J by 2 bases, with 10 bases left in between. Germline CDR1 DFQATT, CDR2 SNEGSKA (reference sequence). CDR3 sequence (DNA): TGCAGTGCTAGGCGTCAGGTTAACACTGAAGCTTTCTTT. It translates to CSARRQVNTEAFF.

The sample holds many counts of this clonotype. The V and J genes are TRBV6-1 and TRBJ2-3; 9 nucleotides line up with TRBD1. J lost 8 bases, V lost 1 base, and 10 bases had no gene match. The CDR3 totals 16 residues. Germline assignment: CDR1 MNHNS and CDR2 SASEGT. CDR3 sequence: CASSEGRDRASGTQYF. The CDR3 DNA follows: TGTGCCAGCAGTGAAGGAAGGGACAGGGCGTCGGGTACGCAGTATTTT.

The V call is TRBV9, the J call TRBJ1-2, with D possibly TRBD1 on 6 matching bases. This CDR3 contains 15 residues. V shed 0 bases and J shed 0 bases, with 9 bases lying between them. Germline V gene data show CDR1 as SGDLS and CDR2 as YYNGEE. Written as DNA, the CDR3 is TGTGCCAGCAGCGTAGAGACAGGTTCTAACTATGGCTACACCTTC. Translated: CASSVETGSNYGYTF.

About this clonotype itself: A read error may be the cause here, since a much bigger clone is one base away. This chain joins TRBV5-1 and TRBJ1-6, with TRBD1 as a possible D gene (6 bases). The germline gives CDR1 SGHRS, CDR2 YFSETQ. The CDR3 covers 15 residues. The CDR3 loop reads CASSLDGQTNSPPHF. CDR3 bases: TGCGCCAGCAGCTTAGACGGACAGACTAATTCACCCCCCCACTTT.

This clonotype appeared many times. This chain joins TRBV5-1 and TRBJ2-1, with D perhaps TRBD2 (5 bases). This CDR3 has 13 residues. V was clipped by 4 bases and J by 9 bases, with 14 bases between them. The germline gives CDR1 SGHRS, CDR2 YFSETQ. The CDR3 loop is CASSTEGLGEQFF. The CDR3 nucleotides are TGCGCCAGCAGCACCGAGGGCTTGGGTGAGCAGTTCTTC.

This chain uses TRBV20-1 with TRBJ1-6; D not certain. The germline gives CDR1 DFQATT, CDR2 SNEGSKA (reference sequence). The V end was cut by 3 bases, the J end by 8 bases, with 11 bases between. This CDR3 is 13 amino acids long. The DNA for the CDR3 is TGCAGTGCTAGTTTCCATCGGGATTCACCCCTCCACTTT. It specifies CSASFHRDSPLHF.

This sequence joins TRBV9 and TRBJ2-7; D ambiguous. Trimming removed 3 bases from V and 5 bases from J, with 15 bases in between. This CDR3 has 14 residues. Germline V gene sequence: CDR1 SGDLS, CDR2 YYNGEE. CDR3 sequence (DNA): TGTGCCAGCAGCGGAGCGCCTCGGGCCCACGAGCAGTACTTC. This encodes CASSGAPRAHEQYF.

This clonotype was counted between two and nine times. A much bigger clone sits one base away, suggesting this may be a read error. The V and J genes are TRBV27 and TRBJ2-5; no clear D gene. The CDR3 contains 15 residues. Germline CDR1 is MNHEY and CDR2 is SMNVEV (reference sequence). V gave up 2 bases and J gave up 11 bases, with 21 bases separating them. The CDR3 nucleotides read TGTGCCAGCAGTTTACGACGGGTGGCCTCCAATGAGCAGTACTTC. Protein product: CASSLRRVASNEQYF.

The sample holds a few counts of this clonotype. The V gene is TRBV21-1, the J gene TRBJ2-3; the table gives TRBD1 as D, unverified against the DNA. TRBV21-1 is assigned pseudogene status. The CDR3 totals 16 residues. CDR3 protein: CASTQGLGSSTDTQYF. The CDR3 DNA reads as TGTGCCAGCACCCAGGGACTGGGGAGTAGCACAGATACGCAGTATTTT.

This clonotype was found many times. The chain couples TRBV28 to TRBJ2-7, with D perhaps matching TRBD1 (6 bases). Germline assignment: CDR1 MDHEN and CDR2 SYDVKM. The length of the CDR3 is 14 residues. Trimming shortened V by 4 bases and J by 0 bases, and 10 bases separated the two germline ends. DNA for the CDR3: TGTGCCAGCAGTTCGGACAGTGCCTCCTACGAGCAGTACTTC. It codes for CASSSDSASYEQYF.

This clonotype was seen many times. The chain couples TRBV2 to TRBJ2-7, with 12 bases that match TRBD2. The CDR3 consists of 14 residues. The germline gives CDR1 SNHLY, CDR2 FYNNEI. Trimming cost V 8 bases and J 3 bases; bases outside gene matches: 5. The CDR3 sequence: CASLLAGGLYEQYF. The CDR3 coding sequence is TGTGCCAGCCTACTAGCGGGGGGACTCTACGAGCAGTACTTC.

The chain has TRBV14 and TRBJ2-5; 8 bases map to TRBD1. Germline-derived CDR1 and CDR2 are SGHDN and FVKESK. J gave up 5 bases and V 2 bases, and 22 bases lay outside the gene matches. This CDR3 comprises 20 residues. CDR3: CASSQWGPDSSGGGSETQYF. The CDR3 DNA reads as TGTGCCAGCAGCCAATGGGGGCCCGACTCTTCAGGGGGCGGATCGGAGACCCAGTACTTC.

This clonotype was detected many times. The genes are TRBV11-2 and TRBJ2-6, with 7 bases matching TRBD1. V lost 6 bases to trimming and J lost 4 bases; unmatched junction nucleotides: 6. This CDR3 is built from 15 residues. CDR1 and CDR2 (germline): SGHAT, FQNNGV. The chain's CDR3 is CASRITGVGANVLTF. DNA of the CDR3: TGTGCCAGCAGAATTACAGGGGTCGGGGCCAACGTCCTGACTTTC.

In its sample, this clonotype was seen many times. V usage is TRBV28 and J usage is TRBJ2-5; 10 bases align to TRBD2. Germline CDR1 and CDR2: MDHEN and SYDVKM. V dropped 2 bases and J dropped 1; count of bases not matched to a gene: 10. The length of the CDR3 is 18 residues. CDR3 protein: CASSLPARASGGQETQYF. The CDR3 region has the DNA TGTGCCAGCAGTTTACCCGCCAGGGCTAGCGGGGGCCAAGAGACCCAGTACTTC.

The chain employs TRBV3-1 and TRBJ2-1; 7 bases align to TRBD2. Looked up from germline, CDR1 is LGHDT and CDR2 is YNNKEL (reference sequence). The CDR3 is 19 amino acids. The junction had 17 bases not matched to a gene; V was cut back by 1 base and J by 5 bases. The CDR3 DNA reads as TGTGCCAGCAGCCAAGGGGGTGGCGGGGGTCTCCTCGGGAACAATGAGCAGTTCTTC. It specifies CASSQGGGGGLLGNNEQFF.

A few counts support this clonotype. The rearrangement uses TRBV9 and TRBJ2-5; D gene ambiguous. The germline gives CDR1 SGDLS, CDR2 YYNGEE. The CDR3 is made up of 15 amino acids. V lost 5 bases and J lost 11, with 25 bases in between. The DNA for the CDR3 is TGTGCCAGCAGTACTCAAGGGCAGCCCAAAAACGTTCAGTACTTC. Its protein product is CASSTQGQPKNVQYF. The whole variable domain, remainder taken from reference TRBV9 and TRBJ2-5, is DSGVTQTPKHLITATGQRVTLRCSPRSGDLSVYWYQQSLDQGLQFLIQYYNGEERAKGNILERFSAQQFPDLHSELNLSSLELGDSALYFCASSTQGQPKNVQYFGPGTRLLVL.

Only a few counts were recorded for this clonotype. V and J are TRBV6-2 or TRBV6-3 and TRBJ1-1, with 7 bases matching TRBD1. CDR1 and CDR2 (germline): MNHEY, SVGEGT. V shed 5 bases, J shed 7 bases, and the junction held 13 bases outside the gene matches. The CDR3 is 15 residues long. This chain's CDR3 is CASSPDRVGWIEAFF. CDR3 DNA sequence: TGTGCCAGCAGTCCCGACAGGGTAGGTTGGATTGAAGCTTTCTTT.